The source of this T cell receptor beta chain is a study of T-cell reconstitution after alpha-beta-depleted transplantation in children. Study-level points and caveats: Surviving thymic progenitors and recipient T cells were the source of high TCRbeta diversity at day 60 in some patients. Expanded graft clones, several hundred of them, were reportedly the source of alpha-beta T cells about two months after transplant. At one year after transplant, newly produced T cells mostly accounted for T-cell counts and diversity.

TCRbeta library construction was performed incorporating unique molecular identifiers. Using its own MiXCR run on the PCR reads, TCRdb lists one record per CDR3 protein. This table holds about 340,000 distinct CDR3 sequences, 15% to 20% found once. Only a few counts were recorded for this clonotype. Its antigen is undetermined. V gave up 3 bases and J gave up 6 bases; unmatched junction bases: 13. CDR1 and CDR2 from the germline V gene are SGHRS and YFSETQ. The CDR3 is 18 residues long. The chain uses TRBV5-1 and TRBJ2-3; 13 positions agree with TRBD2. The receptor's source is a male patient aged 2-15 years who had a stem cell transplant for acute lymphoblastic leukemia, so the T cells may come from the graft donor. This material consisted of PBMCs, mostly from graft donor cells, taken 360 days after TCRalphabeta/CD19-depleted stem cell transplant. The CDR3 DNA is TGCGCCAGCAGCTCCCGCGGACTAGCGGGAGTTAGTTTCGATACGCAGTATTTT. Its translation is CASSSRGLAGVSFDTQYF.